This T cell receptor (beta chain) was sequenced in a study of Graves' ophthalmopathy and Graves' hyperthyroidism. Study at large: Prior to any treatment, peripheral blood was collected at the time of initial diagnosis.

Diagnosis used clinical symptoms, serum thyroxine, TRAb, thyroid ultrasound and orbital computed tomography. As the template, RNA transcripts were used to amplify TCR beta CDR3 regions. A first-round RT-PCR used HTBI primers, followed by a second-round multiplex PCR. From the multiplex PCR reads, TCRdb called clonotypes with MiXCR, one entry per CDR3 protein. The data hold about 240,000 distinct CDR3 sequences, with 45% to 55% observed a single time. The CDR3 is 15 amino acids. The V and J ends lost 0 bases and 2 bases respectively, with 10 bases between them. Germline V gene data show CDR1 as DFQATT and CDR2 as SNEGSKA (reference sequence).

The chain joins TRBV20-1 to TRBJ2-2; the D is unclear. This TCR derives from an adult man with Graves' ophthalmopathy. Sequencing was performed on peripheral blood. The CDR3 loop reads CSARDIAVNTGELFF. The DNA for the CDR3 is TGCAGTGCTAGAGATATCGCGGTTAACACCGGGGAGCTGTTTTTT.